The present T cell receptor (beta chain) was sequenced within a study of Ad26.COV2.S vaccination and SARS-CoV-2 variants. Points from the study as a whole: Reportedly, after vaccination the spike-specific CD8+ and CD4+ T cell responses displayed substantial breadth. Total responses of T cells may have been underestimated by the analyses of TCR breadth and depth. Placebo recipients trailed vaccine recipients in spike-specific TCR breadth.

This CDR3 comprises 16 residues. V was cut by 3 bases and J by 1 base, with 16 bases left in between. CDR1 and CDR2 from the germline V gene are LNHNV and YYDKDF (reference sequence). With respect to this clone: The antigen is not known.

This table comes from immunoSEQ multiplex PCR, and its TCRdb copy is limited to in-frame clones, with some not included. Seen here are 350,000 to 450,000 clones, about 88% observed once, and the top ten hold about 1.9%. Described treatment: 19 received Ad26.COV2.S at low or high dose, single or two shots; a few received placebo; per-sample allocation not given. It was on day 63 after the first vaccine or placebo injection that samples were taken. A Boston adult aged 18-55 years was the donor. The TCR sequence derives from a person aged 18-60 years who received the Ad26.COV2.S COVID-19 vaccine or a placebo. The specimen comprised peripheral blood, sampled in a trial of Ad26.COV2.S vaccine versus placebo. V gene TRBV15 combines with J gene TRBJ2-7; possible D gene TRBD1, 6 bases. Here the CDR3 DNA reads TGTGCCACCAGCAGGGACGCCGCGGACAGATCCTACGAGCAGTACTTC. Its translation is CATSRDAADRSYEQYF.